This T cell receptor beta chain was recorded in a study of cytomegalovirus exposure and HLA in healthy donors. Between the trimmed V and J ends, which lost 5 bases and 7 bases, there was a span of 14 bases. Germline CDR1 MNHEY, CDR2 SVGAGI. The length of the CDR3 is 13 residues. The PCR made use of 60 Vbeta and 13 Jbeta primers. Profiling relied on immunoSEQ multiplex PCR, and the TCRdb table lists in-frame clones only, not all of them. The data hold 100,000 to 150,000 clones, with 66% observed a single time. V usage is TRBV6-5 and J usage is TRBJ1-1; D perhaps matches TRBD1 (6 bases). The sequence was collected from a man aged 18 to 30 in good health and CMV-seronegative. Sequenced input: PBMCs. This CDR3 is CASSPQRQVEAFF. CDR3 bases: TGTGCCAGCAGTCCTCAACGACAGGTTGAAGCTTTCTTT.